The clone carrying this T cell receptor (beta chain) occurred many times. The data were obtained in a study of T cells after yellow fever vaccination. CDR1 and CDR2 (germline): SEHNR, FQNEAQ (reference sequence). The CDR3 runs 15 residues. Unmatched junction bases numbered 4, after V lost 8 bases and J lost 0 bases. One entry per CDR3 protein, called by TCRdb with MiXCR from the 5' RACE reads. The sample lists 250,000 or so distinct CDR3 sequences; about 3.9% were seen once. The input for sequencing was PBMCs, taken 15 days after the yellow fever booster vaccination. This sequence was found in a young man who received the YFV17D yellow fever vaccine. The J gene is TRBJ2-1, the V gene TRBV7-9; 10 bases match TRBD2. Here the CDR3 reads CASLAGDPSYNEQFF. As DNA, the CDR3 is TGTGCCAGCCTAGCGGGGGACCCCTCCTACAATGAGCAGTTCTTC.